The TCR beta chain under discussion was sequenced for a study of CD8 T cells in ankylosing spondylitis. The study's findings and limits: Researchers report that disease-linked clones proved CD8+ and relatively rare in peripheral blood.

The V and J ends lost 7 bases and 3 bases respectively, with 13 bases between them. The CDR3 length is 13 residues. TCRdb re-derived calls from the 5' RACE reads in MiXCR, one entry per CDR3 protein. The sample shows 200,000 to 250,000 distinct CDR3 sequences, roughly 32% of them seen only once. Worth noting for this clonotype: Its specificity is unknown.

Sequenced sample: blood, either unsorted or a sorted T cell fraction (not recorded which). The rearrangement joins TRBV12-3 or TRBV12-4 to TRBJ2-7; no clear D gene. The sequence was obtained from a male donor with ankylosing spondylitis or in good health (not recorded which). In DNA, the CDR3 is TGTGCCAGCACCCCTCGTTTGAGCTACGAGCAGTACTTC. It specifies CASTPRLSYEQYF.